This entry lists 4 T cell receptor beta chains sequenced from one sample in a study of cytomegalovirus exposure and HLA in healthy donors (dated by TCRdb to the late 2010s). The library was prepared using the immunoSEQ multiplex PCR assay. For the multiplex PCR, a mixture combining 60 forward primers for TCR Vbeta segments and 13 reverse primers for TCR Jbeta segments was used. In its TCRdb copy, this immuneACCESS table keeps in-frame sequences only and misses some clones. Where compared with another copy, unresolved V genes explain less than half of these, and the others have no known cause. The sample has about 190,000 clones on record, approximately 80% of them singletons. The ten biggest clones cover around 3% of the sample. Sequences were obtained from PBMCs. The source is a woman aged 45 to 65 in good health and CMV-seropositive.

The V and J genes are TRBV5-1 and TRBJ2-1; 7 bases map to TRBD1. CDR1 is SGHRS, CDR2 YFSETQ, per germline. The junction had 10 bases not matched to a gene; V was cut back by 4 bases and J by 6 bases. The CDR3 length is 15 residues. The DNA for the CDR3 is TGCGCCAGCAGCGGAACGACAGGGCCGAGCAATGAGCAGTTCTTC. Amino acids: CASSGTTGPSNEQFF.

This chain joins TRBV7-8 and TRBJ2-6; 7 bases are a match to TRBD1. With V trimmed by 5 bases and J by 0 bases, 7 bases remained unmatched. Germline CDR1 SGHVS, CDR2 FQNEAQ. The CDR3 length is 17 residues. CDR3 protein: CASSADRVGSGANVLTF. The CDR3 DNA sequence: TGTGCCAGCAGCGCAGACAGGGTGGGCTCTGGGGCCAACGTCCTGACTTTC. The entire variable domain, with the rest obtained from reference TRBV7-8 and TRBJ2-6, is as follows: GAGVSQSPRYKVAKRGQDVALRCDPISGHVSLFWYQQALGQGPEFLTYFQNEAQLDKSGLPSDRFFAERPEGSVSTLKIQRTQQEDSAVYLCASSADRVGSGANVLTFGAGSRLTVL.

With respect to this clone: The junction departs from the called germline gene at one end, perhaps through a read error. The chain recombines TRBV7-9 with TRBJ1-1, with D possibly TRBD1 on 6 matching bases. CDR1 is SEHNR and CDR2 is FQNEAQ in the germline V gene (reference sequence). This CDR3 region has 14 residues. The CDR3 nucleotides read TGTTCCAGCCGAGGGACATTTCTGAACACTGAAGCTTTCTTT. This codes for CSSRGTFLNTEAFF.

V and J are TRBV5-5 and TRBJ1-5; 8 bases fit TRBD1. J lost 4 bases, V lost 4 bases, and 7 bases had no gene match. The CDR3 sequence is 15 residues long. Germline V gene lookup returns CDR1 SGHKS and CDR2 YYEKEE (reference sequence). CDR3: CASSARDRQNQPQHF. In DNA form, the CDR3 reads TGTGCCAGCAGCGCCCGGGACAGGCAAAATCAGCCCCAGCATTTT.